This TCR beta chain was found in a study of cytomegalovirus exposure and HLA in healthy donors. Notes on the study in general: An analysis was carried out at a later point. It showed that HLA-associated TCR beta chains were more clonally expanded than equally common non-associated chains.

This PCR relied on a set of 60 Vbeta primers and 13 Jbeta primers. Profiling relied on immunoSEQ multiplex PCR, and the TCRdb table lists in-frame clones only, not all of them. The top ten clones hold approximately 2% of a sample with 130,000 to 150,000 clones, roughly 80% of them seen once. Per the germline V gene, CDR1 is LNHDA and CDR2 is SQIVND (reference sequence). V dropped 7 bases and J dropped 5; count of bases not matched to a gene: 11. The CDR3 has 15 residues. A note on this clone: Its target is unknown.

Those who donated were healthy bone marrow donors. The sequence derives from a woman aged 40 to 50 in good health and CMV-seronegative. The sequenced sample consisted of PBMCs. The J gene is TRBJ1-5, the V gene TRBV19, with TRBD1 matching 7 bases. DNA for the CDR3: TGTGCCAGTACCCCCCGTAGACAGGGTGATCAGCCCCAGCATTTT. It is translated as CASTPRRQGDQPQHF.